The sequence of this TCR beta chain was determined in a study of OX40 agonist ivuxolimab in advanced cancers. The wider study: Of mixed ages from roughly 23 to 85 and averaging around 60 years, the group was roughly 83% male. Study-wide results and limits: Researchers did not establish what antigens the expanded peripheral T cells target. In CD8+ T cells, expanded clones were on average more numerous than in CD4+.

Germline V gene sequence: CDR1 MNHNY, CDR2 SVGAGI (reference sequence). Trimming removed 5 bases at V and 2 bases at J, with 10 bases between. The CDR3 is made up of 13 amino acids. Produced via immunoSEQ multiplex PCR; TCRdb's table is partial and in-frame only. The table shows about 77,000 clones, with 65% to 85% occurring only once. Only a few counts were recorded for this clone. Its target is not known. This TCR derives from an adult with an advanced solid tumor such as melanoma, head and neck, liver or kidney cancer. V and J are TRBV6-6 and TRBJ2-7; D gene uncertain. The sequenced sample was CD4+ or CD8+ T cells sorted from blood, obtained in a trial of the OX40 agonist ivuxolimab. The CDR3 DNA reads as TGTGCCAGCAGTATAGGCACAGCCTACGAGCAGTACTTC. It specifies CASSIGTAYEQYF.